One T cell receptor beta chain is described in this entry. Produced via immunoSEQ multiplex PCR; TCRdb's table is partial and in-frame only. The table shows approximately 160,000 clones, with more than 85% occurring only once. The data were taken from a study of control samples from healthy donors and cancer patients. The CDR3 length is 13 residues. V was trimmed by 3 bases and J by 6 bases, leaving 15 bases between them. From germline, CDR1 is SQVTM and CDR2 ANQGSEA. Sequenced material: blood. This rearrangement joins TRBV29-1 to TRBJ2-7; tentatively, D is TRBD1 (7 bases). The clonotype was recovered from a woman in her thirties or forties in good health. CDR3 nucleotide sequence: TGCAGCGTTGATAGGCCAGGGGGAGGCGAGCAGTACTTC. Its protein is CSVDRPGGGEQYF.